A single sample is the source of the 27 T cell receptor beta chains below, sequenced in a study of T cell responses to AZD1222 COVID-19 vaccine. Measured with immunoSEQ multiplex PCR; TCRdb has only the in-frame clones, and not every one. The data contain 90,000 to 150,000 clones, about nine tenths of them singletons. Sequencing was performed on peripheral blood, taken 28 days after the second AZD1222 dose. The receptors were sampled from an adult who received the AZD1222 COVID-19 vaccine.

V is TRBV19 and J is TRBJ2-2; TRBD1 aligns across 7 bases. CDR1 LNHDA and CDR2 SQIVND come from the germline V gene (reference sequence). The CDR3 covers 16 residues. V shed 3 bases and J 1 base; nucleotides not matched to a gene: 5. The CDR3 sequence is CASSIEGGRNTGELFF. The CDR3, as DNA: TGTGCCAGTAGTATTGAAGGGGGCAGGAACACCGGGGAGCTGTTTTTT.

The J gene is TRBJ2-2, the V gene TRBV3-1 (or the pseudogene TRBV3-2); 8 positions agree with TRBD1. Germline V lookup: CDR1 LGHDT, CDR2 YNNKEL (reference sequence). The CDR3 spans 14 residues. J was trimmed by 5 bases and V by 4 bases; bases with no gene match: 3. CDR3 nucleotide sequence: TGTGCCAGCAGCCTAACAGGGGGAACCGGGGAGCTGTTTTTT. Translation gives CASSLTGGTGELFF.

J is TRBJ1-2 and V is TRBV9; D is undetermined. V lost 2 bases and J lost 5, with 13 bases in between. The CDR3 totals 14 residues. Germline loops: CDR1 SGDLS, CDR2 YYNGEE. CDR3 residues: CASSVSAVVYGYTF. The CDR3 DNA reads TGTGCCAGCAGCGTCTCGGCAGTGGTATATGGCTACACCTTC.

This chain joins TRBV7-8 and TRBJ1-6, with D unclear. With 5 bases removed from V and 0 bases from J, the gap between germline ends came to 11 bases. The CDR3 totals 16 residues. Germline loops: CDR1 SGHVS, CDR2 FQNEAQ. This CDR3 reads CASSPQLSSYNSPLHF. CDR3 DNA: TGTGCCAGCAGCCCACAACTTAGCTCCTATAATTCACCCCTCCACTTT.

The chain links TRBV29-1 to TRBJ1-1; D might be TRBD1 (5 bases). Germline values: CDR1 SQVTM, CDR2 ANQGSEA. V was clipped by 2 bases and J by 1 base, with 11 bases between them. The CDR3 covers 14 residues. CDR3 residues: CSVERGTTNTEAFF. The DNA for the CDR3 is TGCAGCGTTGAACGAGGGACGACGAACACTGAAGCTTTCTTT.

The gene calls are TRBV30 and TRBJ1-6, with unresolved D. This CDR3 has 12 amino acids. Germline V lookup: CDR1 GTSNPN, CDR2 SVGIG (reference sequence). V was pared by 0 bases and J by 7 bases, with 4 bases between. CDR3 residues: CAWSVRNSPLHF. CDR3 nucleotides: TGTGCCTGGAGTGTACGCAATTCACCCCTCCACTTT.

The V call is TRBV11-3, the J call TRBJ2-7; no clear D gene. With 0 bases removed from V and 6 bases from J, the gap between germline ends came to 9 bases. Looked up from germline, CDR1 is SGHNT and CDR2 is YENEEA. This CDR3 is built from 13 residues. The CDR3 region is CASSLDASAEQYF. DNA of the CDR3: TGTGCCAGCAGCTTAGATGCCTCGGCCGAGCAGTACTTC.

J is TRBJ1-6 and V is TRBV6-4; D uncertain. The CDR3 length is 14 residues. V was cut by 3 bases and J by 13 bases, with 16 bases left in between. Germline CDR1 and CDR2: MRHNA and SNTAGT. CDR3: CASSEDYGVGPLHF. In DNA form, the CDR3 reads TGTGCCAGCAGTGAGGACTATGGTGTTGGGCCCCTCCACTTT.

This clone was seen only once. The chain is built from TRBV28 and TRBJ1-2; D is unclear. Trimming took 6 bases from V and 0 from J, leaving 14 bases between them. The CDR3 sequence is 15 residues long. The germline CDR1 and CDR2 sequences are MDHEN and SYDVKM. This CDR3 reads CASRSPIRANYGYTF. The CDR3 DNA follows: TGTGCCAGCAGAAGTCCGATACGAGCTAACTATGGCTACACCTTC.

The CDR3 region is CASSSQGPGELFF. In DNA, the CDR3 is TGTGCCAGCAGCTCCCAGGGCCCCGGGGAGCTGTTTTTT. The chain links TRBV11-2 to TRBJ2-2; TRBD1 is a possible D gene (5 bases). In germline, CDR1 is SGHAT, CDR2 FQNNGV. CDR3 size: 13 residues. Deletions cut 4 bases from V and 6 bases from J, with 9 bases between.

The genes are TRBV9 and TRBJ1-3, with D uncertain. Germline values: CDR1 SGDLS, CDR2 YYNGEE. V was shortened by 0 bases and J by 4 bases, with 2 bases between the two germline ends. This CDR3 has 12 residues. The CDR3 loop reads CASSVEGNTIYF. CDR3 bases: TGTGCCAGCAGCGTAGAGGGAAACACCATATATTTT.

The chain has TRBV7-8 and TRBJ1-2; 9 nucleotides align to TRBD1. Germline values: CDR1 SGHVS, CDR2 FQNEAQ. J was trimmed by 4 bases and V by 1 base; bases with no gene match: 7. This CDR3 has 16 amino acids. Here the CDR3 DNA reads TGTGCCAGCAGCTTAGTAGGACAGGGGTCACCCTATGGCTACACCTTC. Encoded protein: CASSLVGQGSPYGYTF.

In nucleotides, the CDR3 is TGTGCCAGCGGCACACCGGGACTTAACGGGGAGAACACCGGGGAGCTGTTTTTT. Encoded protein: CASGTPGLNGENTGELFF. The genes are TRBV28 and TRBJ2-2, with TRBD2 as a possible D gene (6 bases). The CDR3 runs to 18 residues. V was trimmed by 8 bases and J by 1 base, leaving 23 bases between them. Germline CDR1 reads MDHEN; CDR2 reads SYDVKM.

The chain recombines TRBV6-5 with TRBJ1-1; D ambiguous. CDR1 is MNHEY and CDR2 is SVGAGI in the germline V gene. V was shortened by 5 bases and J by 6 bases, with 10 bases between the two germline ends. CDR3 size: 12 residues. In DNA, the CDR3 is TGTGCCAGCAGTCCGGGGTGGTCTGAAGCTTTCTTT. Amino acids: CASSPGWSEAFF.

The rearrangement links TRBV7-2 to TRBJ1-6; 8 bases fit TRBD1. Losses at the gene ends were 5 bases for V and 7 bases for J; bases not matched to a gene: 1. The CDR3 is 13 residues long. The germline V gene has CDR1 SGHTA and CDR2 FQGNSA. The CDR3 DNA is TGTGCCAGCAGCAGGACAGGGAATTCACCCCTCCACTTT. Translated, it gives CASSRTGNSPLHF.

The chain recombines TRBV19 with TRBJ1-2; D not certain. Trimming removed 4 bases at V and 0 bases at J, with 18 bases between. From germline, CDR1 is LNHDA and CDR2 SQIVND (reference sequence). The CDR3 totals 17 residues. The DNA of the CDR3 is TGTGCCAGTAGTAGGGGTGACCATACCCCCACTAACTATGGCTACACCTTC. The encoded protein is CASSRGDHTPTNYGYTF.

This clone was seen a handful of times. The chain combines TRBV7-6 with TRBJ1-4; 7 bases line up with TRBD1. V lost 3 bases, J lost 7 bases, and 8 bases stayed unmatched. The CDR3 sequence is 15 residues long. Per germline, CDR1 SGHVS and CDR2 FNYEAQ. This CDR3 reads CASSFQTGAGEKLFF. Here the CDR3 DNA reads TGTGCCAGCAGCTTCCAAACAGGGGCCGGTGAAAAACTGTTTTTT.

This chain links TRBV7-3 with TRBJ1-2; D gene uncertain. V lost 3 bases, J lost 4 bases, and 9 bases lay in between. This CDR3 is 13 amino acids long. Germline lookup yields CDR1 SGHTA and CDR2 FQGTGA. This CDR3 is CASSFGTIYGYTF. CDR3 bases: TGTGCCAGCAGCTTCGGAACAATCTATGGCTACACCTTC. The full variable domain, with the rest looked up from reference TRBV7-3 and TRBJ1-2, is GAGVSQTPSNKVTEKGKYVELRCDPISGHTALYWYRQSLGQGPEFLIYFQGTGAADDSGLPNDRFFAVRPEGSVSTLKIQRTERGDSAVYLCASSFGTIYGYTFGSGTRLTVV.

The V and J genes are TRBV7-7 and TRBJ1-1, with D possibly matching TRBD1 (5 bases). CDR1 SSHAT and CDR2 FNYEAQ come from the germline V gene (reference sequence). V lost 6 bases to trimming and J lost 1 base, with 21 bases between them. This CDR3 has 17 residues. The CDR3 sequence is CASRTANRKLPNTEAFF. DNA of the CDR3: TGTGCCAGCAGGACAGCCAACAGGAAGCTACCGAACACTGAAGCTTTCTTT.

V and J are TRBV6-1 and TRBJ1-2; 10 bases line up with TRBD1. V lost 3 bases to trimming and J lost 4 bases; unmatched junction nucleotides: 8. Germline V CDR1 and CDR2: MNHNS, SASEGT. The CDR3 covers 16 residues. This chain's CDR3 is CASSENPGQGIYGYTF. The CDR3 DNA sequence: TGTGCCAGCAGTGAGAATCCGGGACAGGGGATCTATGGCTACACCTTC.

As to this clone: Other DNA sequences in this sample translate to the same CDR3. The chain combines TRBV5-1 with TRBJ1-4; D might be TRBD1 (5 bases). The CDR3 runs 14 residues. Germline V gives CDR1 SGHRS, CDR2 YFSETQ. V lost 0 bases and J 4 bases, leaving 7 bases between the germline ends. For the CDR3, the DNA is TGCGCCAGCAGCTTGGGCGGGGGTAATGAAAAACTGTTTTTT. Translated: CASSLGGGNEKLFF.

The chain uses TRBV5-1 and TRBJ1-6, with 7 bases identical to TRBD1. Germline-derived CDR1 and CDR2 are SGHRS and YFSETQ. CDR3 length: 16 amino acids. After removal of 2 bases from V and 12 bases from J, the junction contained 14 bases not matched to a gene. CDR3 region: CASSLFTGTDGEPLHF. The CDR3 nucleotides read TGCGCCAGCAGCTTATTTACCGGGACAGACGGGGAACCCCTCCACTTT.

The chain combines TRBV6-5 with TRBJ1-2; 7 bases line up with TRBD1. Germline V gives CDR1 MNHEY, CDR2 SVGAGI. The CDR3 totals 13 residues. With 2 bases clipped from V and 8 bases from J, the junction kept 5 bases outside the gene matches. CDR3 amino acids: CASSYDRARGYTF. CDR3 nucleotide sequence: TGTGCCAGCAGTTACGACAGGGCTCGGGGCTACACCTTC.

This clone appeared a few times. The V gene is TRBV7-2, the J gene TRBJ1-2; weak D call: TRBD1 (6 bases). Germline V gene lookup returns CDR1 SGHTA and CDR2 FQGNSA. V lost 4 bases and J 2 bases, leaving 14 bases between the germline ends. The CDR3 consists of 15 residues. The CDR3, as DNA: TGTGCCAGCAGCTGGACAGCTGGCGGGAACTATGGCTACACCTTC. Translated: CASSWTAGGNYGYTF.

The chain carries TRBV3-1 (or the pseudogene TRBV3-2) and TRBJ1-3; D gene uncertain. V dropped 6 bases and J dropped 0 bases, with 6 bases sitting between them. This CDR3 spans 13 amino acids. CDR1 and CDR2 (germline): LGHDT, YNNKEL (reference sequence). CDR3 loop: CASRKVSGNTIYF. The CDR3 nucleotides are TGTGCCAGCAGAAAGGTCTCTGGAAACACCATATATTTT.

J is TRBJ1-3 and V is TRBV19; TRBD1 might be the D (6 bases). This CDR3 is built from 15 residues. Germline CDR1 LNHDA, CDR2 SQIVND (reference sequence). Trimming cost V 5 bases and J 2 bases, with 13 bases left between them. CDR3 bases: TGTGCCAGTAGTTCGCTCCACAGGGCTGGAAACACCATATATTTT. Its translation: CASSSLHRAGNTIYF.

In this sample, this clone turned up a few times. For the CDR3, the DNA is TGTGCCAGCAGTTTAGCCCGGAACACTGAAGCTTTCTTT. This codes for CASSLARNTEAFF. The chain couples TRBV12-3 or TRBV12-4 to TRBJ1-1; D uncertain. There are 13 residues in the CDR3. Trimming shortened V by 0 bases and J by 1 base, and 3 bases separated the two germline ends.